The rows below give T cell receptor beta chains drawn from one sample of a study of T-cell reconstitution after alpha-beta-depleted transplantation in children. TCRdb processed the PCR reads anew with MiXCR; each CDR3 protein has one entry. The sample shows around 600,000 distinct CDR3 sequences, more than 9% of them seen only once. The source was PBMCs from the stem cell graft donor, collected from the stem cell graft. Receptors originate from a human donor who donated a stem cell graft to a child with acute myeloid leukemia. Each CDR3 is given with its conserved first and last residue. A D gene is named only where the DNA matches it firmly. Clone size appears in some rows only: once, few, many, or a class for an expanded clone.

size,J,D,V,CDR3,DNA
many,TRBJ2-3,-,TRBV7-3,CASSLNRPSTDTQYF,TGTGCCAGCAGCTTAAATAGACCTAGCACAGATACGCAGTATTTT
few,TRBJ2-1,-,TRBV29-1,CSGAGQPVGNEQFF,TGCAGCGGAGCGGGACAGCCAGTCGGCAATGAGCAGTTCTTC
-,TRBJ2-5,TRBD2,TRBV29-1,CSGSGTSGLETQYF,TGCAGCGGATCCGGGACTAGCGGACTGGAGACCCAGTACTTC
few,TRBJ2-2,TRBD1,TRBV5-6,CASSLGDRGDTGELFF,TGTGCCAGCAGCTTGGGCGACAGGGGGGACACCGGGGAGCTGTTTTTT
-,TRBJ1-4,TRBD1,TRBV27,CASSRTGGAFEKLFF,TGTGCCAGCAGCCGGACAGGGGGCGCTTTTGAAAAACTGTTTTTT
-,TRBJ2-7,-,TRBV27,CASRPAGSYEQYF,TGTGCCAGCAGACCGGCCGGAAGCTACGAGCAGTACTTC
few,TRBJ2-3,-,TRBV4-2,CASSPLGDPADTQYF,TGTGCCAGCAGCCCCTTGGGAGATCCGGCAGATACGCAGTATTTT
few,TRBJ2-7,-,TRBV7-8,CASSLDSGASQSYEQYF,TGTGCCAGCAGCCTAGATTCGGGGGCCTCCCAATCCTACGAGCAGTACTTC
many,TRBJ2-1,TRBD2,TRBV6-5,CASSYSIGTSGYNEQFF,TGTGCCAGCAGTTACTCGATCGGGACTAGCGGATACAATGAGCAGTTCTTC
-,TRBJ2-4,TRBD1,TRBV29-1,CSAGGNIQYF,TGCAGCGCAGGGGGAAACATTCAGTACTTC
many,TRBJ1-2,TRBD1,TRBV7-9,CASVRSGQGYGYTF,TGTGCCAGCGTACGAAGTGGACAGGGCTATGGCTACACCTTC
many,TRBJ2-2,-,TRBV4-3,CASSQFLSGELFF,TGCGCCAGCAGCCAATTCTTATCCGGGGAGCTGTTTTTT
few,TRBJ1-1,-,TRBV27,CASSLSRGATAFF,TGTGCCAGCAGTTTATCTAGGGGAGCTACAGCTTTCTTT
-,TRBJ1-4,-,TRBV7-3,CASSSYRATNEKLFF,TGTGCCAGCAGCTCCTACAGGGCGACTAATGAAAAACTGTTTTTT
many,TRBJ2-3,TRBD2,TRBV24-1,CATSDPGTSGRALPDTQYF,TGTGCCACCAGTGACCCCGGGACTAGCGGGAGGGCCCTCCCAGATACGCAGTATTTT
many,TRBJ2-5,-,TRBV29-1,CSVDSIGETQYF,TGCAGCGTCGATTCTATCGGGGAGACCCAGTACTTC
few,TRBJ1-5,-,TRBV7-2,CASSLEGMSNQPQHF,TGTGCCAGCAGCTTAGAAGGGATGAGCAATCAGCCCCAGCATTTT
few,TRBJ2-1,TRBD2,TRBV4-2,CASSQDGAGGSDEQFF,TGTGCCAGCAGCCAAGATGGGGCGGGAGGGTCAGATGAGCAGTTCTTC
many,TRBJ2-1,TRBD2,TRBV24-1,CATSRGLAANEQFF,TGTGCCACCAGCCGGGGACTAGCGGCCAATGAGCAGTTCTTC